This T cell receptor (beta chain) was retrieved from a study of cytomegalovirus exposure and HLA in healthy donors (dated by TCRdb to 2015 to 2018). Regarding the research as a whole: In an earlier analysis of roughly 500 of the donors, 250 to 300 Gb of sequence data and 95 million to 130 million unique TCR beta sequences from about 179 million T cells were reported. Roughly 300 gigabases of sequencing data and roughly 80 million unique TCR sequences made up an early release that covered nearly 650 HLA-typed donors. In the later analysis, no new phenotypic data were used to find candidate immune exposures; instead, reliance was placed on TCR beta sequences and their occurrence across donors. An earlier analysis of several hundred of the donors used high-throughput TCR beta sequencing to judge whether each TCR beta V gene segment behaved as functional or pseudogenic. High-throughput TCR immunosequencing, statistical association of individual TCRs with disease status, and machine learning were combined to predict cytomegalovirus infection status. Besides the first cohort of around 700 subjects, a separate validation cohort made up of around 120 different subjects was used. The genetic ancestry cluster associated with self-reported Caucasian donors included 65% to 90% of the roughly 380 genotyped donors. HLA typing included class I and class II loci at four-digit resolution. The study was designed to test whether signatures of past pathogen exposure could be identified by cataloging public T cell receptors. A later analysis re-examined previously published TCR beta repertoires from around 670 donors and added high-resolution HLA genotyping to investigate patterns of TCR occurrence. Alongside the repertoire data, information on donor age, sex, ethnicity and CMV serostatus was compiled. In a later genetic analysis, genome-wide SNP genotypes for about three fifths of the roughly 670 donors were used, and that subset was treated as a discovery cohort. All discovery cohort repertoires had been generated on a single sequencing platform. Typing coverage varied by locus: roughly 629-630 donors for A, B, C, DRB1 and DQB1; under 550 for DQA1; about 590 for DPA1; about 450 for DPB1. The study used immunosequencing to profile the T cell repertoires of under 700 subjects and linked those repertoires to cytomegalovirus serostatus. Because of strong linkage in the cohort, roughly five DR-DQ haplotypes were treated as single units for association and clustering. Across some 400 genotyped donors of the cohort, an average of about 240,000 unique TCR beta nucleotide sequences per donor were sequenced, and roughly 17% of those sequences were non-productive.

The research as a whole found: An earlier analysis of approximately 500 of the donors showed that most TCR beta V segments appeared in productive rearrangements either about 87% or about 30% of the time, which broadly matched IMGT annotations. A later analysis reported that several top co-occurrence clusters appeared linked to parvovirus B19, influenza, CMV and Epstein-Barr virus. Only TCR beta chains were sequenced in this cohort, and the absence of alpha or paired-chain data limited detectable features. Most TCR sequences were seen in very few donors, while some public TCRs were found in many individuals. In a later genetic analysis, fewer N-insertions in productive TCRs were reported among donors in an Asian-associated ancestry cluster than the 666-donor mean. Specific HLA alleles were associated with 15,000 to 20,000 TCR beta sequences at a false discovery rate of 0.05 in a later analysis. The classifier was reported to diagnose cytomegalovirus status with high specificity and sensitivity in both the original cohort and the validation cohort. The presence/absence analyses assumed that sequencing depth was roughly uniform across donors, and that assumption may not be true. Because some donors lacked HLA typing at each locus, the association tests relied only on the typed subset. According to a later analysis, most CMV-associated TCR beta chains appeared to be HLA-restricted, and the HLA associations seemed to be driven largely by CMV exposure. A later analysis found that HLA-associated TCR beta chains were more clonally expanded and had lower generation probabilities than equally common non-associated chains. A further reported finding was that TCR beta sequences accurately predicted the HLA-A and HLA-B alleles for most subjects in the first cohort. The sequencing pipeline was judged likely to have produced a cluster of highly shared sequence variants as a technical artifact. When HLA alleles, especially DR and DQ, strongly co-occurred, TCR associations were difficult to assign to individual alleles. The study gave a list of over 150 TCR beta chains associated with cytomegalovirus. Correlated functional status among segregating V segments might reflect linkage disequilibrium, but an unknown experimental factor could not be ruled out. The authors suggested that the approach could potentially be generalized to other disease states and immunological phenotypes. The only immune exposure information available for the cohort was CMV serostatus. Because counts were too low, 15 to 20 rarely observed V segments, including chromosome 9 orphons, were left out of the earlier analysis of some 640 of the donors. A few of the identified cytomegalovirus-associated TCR beta chains were confirmed in vitro to be specific for cytomegalovirus antigens. According to a later analysis, TCR association rates differed among HLA loci, with DRB1 alleles showing the most associated TCRs and HLA-C alleles showing the fewest. Some IMGT-functional V segments, including TRBV6-2 and TRBV6-3, could not be distinguished by the 87-base-pair reads and were therefore excluded. V-gene and J-gene trimming of TCR beta chains was associated with a missense DCLRE1C variant in a later genetic analysis, and the association was replicated in an independent cohort.

Preparation of the library involved the immunoSEQ multiplex PCR assay. A mixture of 60 forward primers for TCR Vbeta segments and 13 reverse primers for TCR Jbeta segments was used in the multiplex PCR. The CDR3 region of rearranged TCR beta genes was amplified from genomic DNA by a multiplex PCR assay. Amplified TCR beta libraries were sequenced as 87-base-pair reads on the Illumina HiSeq System. Regarding the original processing steps: A later analysis tallied 75 million to 95 million unique TCR beta chains across the 666 repertoires, and about 12 million of those chains were shared by two or more donors. A nearest-neighbor algorithm error-corrected the raw reads and collapsed the reads into unique sequences, merging closely related sequences to remove PCR and sequencing errors. V, D and J gene segments were assigned by aligning CDR3 sequences to IMGT reference sequences. For a sequence to be retained, a match of at least six nucleotides to both a V gene segment and a J gene segment was required. Rearrangements were called productive when the CDR3 lacked stop codons and stayed in frame with V and J; all others were non-productive. Following IMGT convention, CDR3 was defined as the stretch from the second conserved V-encoded cysteine up to the conserved J-encoded phenylalanine. The earlier analysis of around 640 of the donors excluded sequences that lacked an unambiguous match to a single V gene segment. In an earlier analysis of 500 to 750 of the donors, V segments were called functional above 56.7% productive rearrangements and were called segregating when the between-donor standard deviation exceeded 5%. To diagnose cytomegalovirus status from the catalog of TCR beta chain sequences, a statistical classification framework was built. V and J gene assignment, in a later analysis, came from comparing TCR nucleotide sequences with IMGT/GENE-DB human TR gene sequences. In a later analysis, CDR3 sequences and most-parsimonious VDJ recombination scenarios were assigned using the TCRdist pipeline. In a later analysis, each TCR beta chain was defined by its CDR3 amino acid sequence together with its V-gene family, and reads without a unique V-gene family were excluded. A later analysis removed nearly 600 highly shared, low-generation-probability nucleotide sequences to deal with suspected cross-contamination and a sequencing artifact. In a later analysis, a clonal expansion index for each public chain was calculated from normalized within-repertoire ranks of inferred template counts. A later analysis computed generation probabilities with a VDJ recombination model fitted to out-of-frame rearrangements, and checked the results against IGoR. In a later analysis, TCR-TCR, TCR-HLA and TCR-CMV co-occurrence was scored with hypergeometric tests, and a repertoire-size bias correction was applied to TCR pairs. A later analysis estimated false discovery rates by permuting HLA or CMV assignments 20 times. A later analysis grouped co-occurring TCRs with DBSCAN, adding TCRdist sequence similarity when clustering within HLA-allele-positive subsets. For co-occurrence clustering, repertoires with fewer than 30,000 or more than 120,000 public chains were excluded, along with four to six repertoires with anomalous nucleotide sharing. TCRdb retrieved this table from immuneACCESS and kept in-frame rearrangements only. Not all clones are present; in checked studies, unresolved V genes account for under half, and no reason is known for the remainder. That table furnishes V, J and clone size, whereas the DNA furnished D and trimming. The sample table records 120,000 or so clones; roughly 80% of these occur just once. Over 5.5% of the sample is taken by the ten largest.

The cohort consisted of 600 to 700 healthy bone marrow donors. Cohort members were all nominally healthy when sampled, although unrecorded immune exposures were likely present. The donor was CMV seronegative and was included in the group of under 450 seronegative cohort members. A peripheral blood sample was collected from each donor, and TCR beta sequencing was performed on peripheral blood mononuclear cells. The Qiagen DNeasy Blood Extraction Kit was used to extract genomic DNA from the blood cell samples. Comments on this clone: It has no known antigen specificity. It has no much larger one-base neighbor in the sample; base qualities were not kept.

V is cut by 0 bases and J by 3 bases, and the space between the germline ends is 16 bases. Including the terminal cysteine and phenylalanine, the CDR3 comprises 17 residues. CDR3 DNA only is kept here, 51 bases in frame from base 1. Via the germline V gene, CDR1 is LGHNA and CDR2 YSLEER. Sample: PBMCs. The chain couples TRBV4-3 to TRBJ2-3, and TRBD2 may be the D gene, going by 5 matching bases. This receptor was identified in a middle-aged woman in good health and CMV-seronegative. The CDR3 in this case is CASSQDWLASGTDTQYF. Here is the DNA: TGCGCCAGCAGCCAAGATTGGTTGGCCAGCGGAACAGATACGCAGTATTTT.